A selection of T cell receptor beta chains follows, all from one sample in a study of early T cells in non-severe SARS-CoV-2 infection. From the 5' RACE reads, TCRdb called clonotypes with MiXCR, one entry per CDR3 protein. This sample has about 26,000 distinct CDR3 sequences, with around 4.6% found just once. The sample comprised whole blood. These receptors were collected from an adult who was a healthcare worker with PCR-confirmed SARS-CoV-2 infection or an uninfected control (not recorded which). Each CDR3 is given with its conserved first and last residue. The order of the fields is J gene, V gene, CDR3 protein.

>TRBJ2-2|TRBV29-1
CSVERGVNTGELFF
>TRBJ2-5|TRBV12-3/TRBV12-4
CASSLHQETQYF
>TRBJ2-5|TRBV24-1
CATSDSRSQETQYF
>TRBJ2-1|TRBV3-1
CASSHTLDGSEQFF
>TRBJ2-2|TRBV12-3/TRBV12-4
CASSLEGPGRTGELFF
>TRBJ2-1|TRBV20-1
CSATSGRSYNEQFF
>TRBJ1-6|TRBV2
CASSEFNSPLHF
>TRBJ2-1|TRBV6-2/TRBV6-3
CASTSLSSGSRNEQFF
>TRBJ1-5|TRBV15
CATSREQSTVYSNQPQHF
>TRBJ2-7|TRBV7-9
CASSTPSGTSYEQYF
>TRBJ1-1|TRBV3-1
CASSLLTGRAEAFF
>TRBJ1-5|TRBV12-3/TRBV12-4
CASSLSGADQPQHF
>TRBJ1-6|TRBV3-1
CASSQAGTQDNSPLHF